Shown below are 4 T cell receptor beta chains from a single sample sequenced in a study of blood T cell repertoires in COVID-19. The method was immunoSEQ multiplex PCR; TCRdb's version includes in-frame clones alone and lacks a portion of them. The profile shows approximately 210,000 clones, approximately 84% of them singletons. The sequenced material came from peripheral blood. These receptors were collected from a woman between 50 and 59 years old with active or convalescent COVID-19.

This clone appeared a single time. The chain carries TRBV12-5 and TRBJ1-3; D ambiguous. The V end was cut by 1 base, the J end by 5 bases, with 12 bases between. The germline V gene encodes CDR1 LGHNT and CDR2 FRNRAP. This CDR3 comprises 15 residues. CDR3 DNA: TGTGCTAGTGGTTTGGCCGGGTACGCCAGAAACACCATATATTTT. This translates into CASGLAGYARNTIYF.

This clone was seen once. The chain joins TRBV3-1 (or the pseudogene TRBV3-2) to TRBJ1-3; tentative D call: TRBD1 (5 bases). This CDR3 spans 15 amino acids. Trimming stripped 7 bases from V and 2 bases from J, with 15 bases between. Germline CDR1 LGHDT, CDR2 YNNKEL (reference sequence). CDR3 DNA sequence: TGTGCCAGCACGTTCTCGGGGGTCACTGGAAACACCATATATTTT. Residues: CASTFSGVTGNTIYF.

The chain employs TRBV28 and TRBJ1-4; maybe TRBD1 (6 bases). The CDR3 consists of 14 residues. Trimming cost V 7 bases and J 5 bases, with 14 bases left between them. The V gene's germline CDR1 is MDHEN and CDR2 SYDVKM. This CDR3 is CASTTGTLNEKLFF. CDR3 coding DNA: TGTGCCAGCACCACTGGGACACTGAATGAAAAACTGTTTTTT.

The gene calls are TRBV11-2 and TRBJ2-3, with 10 positions matching TRBD2. V shed 3 bases, J shed 0 bases, and the junction held 6 bases outside the gene matches. The CDR3 loop spans 17 amino acids. Germline V gives CDR1 SGHAT, CDR2 FQNNGV. The CDR3 loop reads CASSLMGLATSTDTQYF. CDR3 coding DNA: TGTGCCAGCAGCTTGATGGGACTAGCGACTAGCACAGATACGCAGTATTTT. The full variable domain, completed using reference TRBV11-2 and TRBJ2-3, is EAGVAQSPRYKIIEKRQSVAFWCNPISGHATLYWYQQILGQGPKLLIQFQNNGVVDDSQLPKDRFSAERLKGVDSTLKIQPAKLEDSAVYLCASSLMGLATSTDTQYFGPGTRLTVL.